Reported below is one T cell receptor beta chain. Its specificity is unknown. Recipient blood drawn about 28 days pretransplant and days 30, 100, 180 after. This sample is part of a study of T cell clonotyping in hematopoietic cell transplantation. Study-wide findings and caveats: Higher Inverse Simpson Index values in graft donor and pretransplant recipient predicted broader posttransplant TCR diversity. No sorting was done, leaving CD4 and CD8 contributions mixed.

Trimming cost V 5 bases and J 5 bases; bases outside gene matches: 3. Germline CDR1 reads SGHVS; CDR2 reads FQNEAQ. The CDR3 spans 12 residues. TCRdb keeps only in-frame clones here, not all; method: immunoSEQ multiplex PCR. The table has 11,000 to 15,000 clones, around 94% seen once; the top ten hold approximately 4.5%. The TCR originated in a male patient between 55 and 70 years old who had an allogeneic stem cell transplant from an unrelated donor, so the T cells may come from the graft donor. Some clones in this sample may be carry-over from other donors' samples. The V and J genes are TRBV7-8 and TRBJ2-7; 7 bases match TRBD1. The material was PBMCs, obtained 30 days after allogeneic stem cell transplant. The chain's CDR3 is CASSPTGDEQYF. The CDR3 coding sequence is TGTGCCAGCAGCCCCACAGGGGACGAGCAGTACTTC.